The 29 T cell receptor beta chains reported below all come from one sample, sequenced in a study of blood T cell repertoires in COVID-19. The assay was immunoSEQ multiplex PCR, and TCRdb's table has in-frame clones only and misses some. The repertoire holds around 250,000 clones, with over 75% as singletons. The specimen sequenced was PBMCs or T cells enriched from blood (not recorded which). The origin of the receptors is a man aged 18 to 30 who had recovered from COVID-19.

This clone has a single count. The chain uses TRBV12-3 or TRBV12-4 and TRBJ1-1, with D uncertain. CDR3 length equals 13 residues. V lost 3 bases and J 0 bases, leaving 5 bases between the germline ends. The CDR3 loop is CASSFSVNTEAFF. In DNA, the CDR3 is TGTGCCAGCAGTTTCTCGGTGAACACTGAAGCTTTCTTT.

The genes are TRBV6-2 or TRBV6-3 and TRBJ2-7, with 11 bases that match TRBD2. This CDR3 has 14 amino acids. Germline CDR1 is MNHEY and CDR2 is SVGEGT. J lost 3 bases, V lost 2 bases, and 0 bases had no gene match. The CDR3: CASSYGTSGYEQYF. Here the CDR3 DNA reads TGTGCCAGCAGTTACGGGACTAGCGGCTACGAGCAGTACTTC.

The V call is TRBV2, the J call TRBJ1-5, with TRBD1 identical over 7 bases. From germline, CDR1 is SNHLY and CDR2 FYNNEI. The junction had 8 bases not matched to a gene; V was cut back by 5 bases and J by 7 bases. The CDR3 contains 14 residues. In DNA, the CDR3 is TGTGCCAGCAGTAGACAGGGCAGTAGGCAGCCCCAGCATTTT. Its protein is CASSRQGSRQPQHF. Full variable domain (rest looked up from reference TRBV2 and TRBJ1-5): EPEVTQTPSHQVTQMGQEVILRCVPISNHLYFYWYRQILGQKVEFLVSFYNNEISEKSEIFDDQFSVERPDGSNFTLKIRSTKLEDSAMYFCASSRQGSRQPQHFGDGTRLSIL.

The chain combines TRBV4-1 with TRBJ2-1, with 7 bases identical to TRBD1. This CDR3 has 17 residues. The V segment lost 3 bases and the J segment 3 bases; nucleotides outside the gene matches: 11. CDR1 is MGHRA, CDR2 YSYEKL, per germline. In DNA form, the CDR3 reads TGCGCCAGCAGCCATGGTCTGGCCAGGGGGTTCTACAATGAGCAGTTCTTC. Protein: CASSHGLARGFYNEQFF.

The chain is built from TRBV3-1 (or the pseudogene TRBV3-2) and TRBJ1-4; TRBD1 matches 7 bases. This CDR3 comprises 14 residues. Unmatched junction bases numbered 7, after V lost 6 bases and J lost 6 bases. CDR1 is LGHDT, CDR2 YNNKEL, per germline (reference sequence). The CDR3 DNA is TGTGCCAGCAGGGACAGGCCTGGACATGAAAAACTGTTTTTT. It encodes CASRDRPGHEKLFF.

This clone appeared a few times. The gene calls are TRBV5-1 and TRBJ2-2; D is possibly TRBD2 (5 bases). V lost 0 bases to trimming and J lost 6 bases, with 12 bases between them. The CDR3 has 15 residues. CDR1 is SGHRS and CDR2 is YFSETQ in the germline V gene. CDR3 DNA: TGCGCCAGCAGCTTGGAGCGGTTCAGGCCCGGGGAGCTGTTTTTT. Residues: CASSLERFRPGELFF.

The V gene is TRBV5-1, the J gene TRBJ1-2, with 9 bases aligning to TRBD1. There are 15 residues in the CDR3. V gave up 6 bases and J gave up 1 base; unmatched junction bases: 7. Germline CDR1 SGHRS, CDR2 YFSETQ. This CDR3 reads CASKTGTGFNYGYTF. CDR3 nucleotides: TGCGCCAGCAAAACCGGGACAGGGTTTAACTATGGCTACACCTTC.

V gene TRBV5-1 combines with J gene TRBJ2-7; a weak D match, TRBD2 (5 bases). The CDR3 loop spans 14 amino acids. Trimming left V 2 bases short and J 0 bases short, with 9 bases between. The germline V gene encodes CDR1 SGHRS and CDR2 YFSETQ. CDR3 in DNA: TGCGCCAGCAGCTTAACTAGAAGCTCCTACGAGCAGTACTTC. This gives the protein CASSLTRSSYEQYF.

This sequence joins TRBV30 and TRBJ1-6; D is unresolved. Germline CDR1 and CDR2: GTSNPN and SVGIG (reference sequence). The CDR3 runs 15 residues. Trimming removed 0 bases at V and 1 base at J, with 7 bases between. The CDR3 nucleotides are TGTGCCTGGAGTGTCTTCGAGTCCTATAATTCACCCCTCCACTTT. Its protein product is CAWSVFESYNSPLHF.

V gene TRBV18 combines with J gene TRBJ2-1; no definite D call. This CDR3 is 12 amino acids long. CDR1 and CDR2 from the germline V gene are KGHSH and LQKENI. V lost 5 bases and J lost 9, with 11 bases in between. Written as DNA, the CDR3 is TGTGCCAGCTCATCTCTAGACCTTGAGCAGTTCTTC. Its protein is CASSSLDLEQFF.

This chain joins TRBV20-1 and TRBJ2-3; TRBD2 matches 8 bases. Germline V gene data show CDR1 as DFQATT and CDR2 as SNEGSKA (reference sequence). The CDR3 loop spans 11 amino acids. J lost 6 bases, V lost 6 bases, and 2 bases had no gene match. The CDR3 DNA sequence: TGCAGTGCAAGCGGGGGTGATACGCAGTATTTT. It is translated as CSASGGDTQYF.

The J gene is TRBJ2-3, the V gene TRBV7-9; weak D call: TRBD2 (5 bases). The germline gives CDR1 SEHNR, CDR2 FQNEAQ (reference sequence). The CDR3 loop spans 15 amino acids. Trimming shortened V by 5 bases and J by 1 base, and 13 bases separated the two germline ends. The CDR3 DNA sequence: TGTGCCAGCAGCCCTGGACTTTACGGCACAGATACGCAGTATTTT. Translation gives CASSPGLYGTDTQYF.

The chain couples TRBV2 to TRBJ1-5; 10 nucleotides match TRBD1. V shed 3 bases, J shed 5 bases, and the junction held 7 bases outside the gene matches. The CDR3 is 16 amino acids. Per the germline V gene, CDR1 is SNHLY and CDR2 is FYNNEI. The CDR3 loop reads CASSDRDRGGHQPQHF. In DNA form, the CDR3 reads TGTGCCAGCAGTGACCGGGACAGGGGAGGCCATCAGCCCCAGCATTTT.

The count of this clone is one. The V call is TRBV13, the J call TRBJ2-7, with 13 bases that match TRBD2. Germline trimming cut 5 bases from V and 4 bases from J; bases unmatched to any gene: 11. CDR1 is PRHDT, CDR2 FYEKMQ, per germline (reference sequence). The CDR3 covers 17 residues. The CDR3 spells CASSDGLAGDGLYEQYF. The CDR3 nucleotides read TGTGCCAGCAGCGATGGACTAGCGGGAGACGGTTTATACGAGCAGTACTTC.

The CDR3 DNA sequence: TGTGCCGAGGGGGGGGACACCGGGGAGCTGTTTTTT. The encoded protein is CAEGGDTGELFF. The chain carries TRBV5-4 and TRBJ2-2, with D possibly TRBD2 on 7 matching bases. Germline loops: CDR1 SGHNT, CDR2 YYREEE (reference sequence). V lost 10 bases and J 3 bases, leaving 10 bases between the germline ends. This CDR3 contains 12 residues.

The chain is built from TRBV14 and TRBJ2-3; TRBD2 is a possible D gene (6 bases). Germline V gene data show CDR1 as SGHDN and CDR2 as FVKESK. Trimming shortened V by 1 base and J by 4 bases, and 9 bases separated the two germline ends. CDR3 length: 14 amino acids. CDR3 region: CASSQAGRSDTQYF. The CDR3 DNA sequence: TGTGCCAGCAGCCAAGCAGGGAGGTCAGATACGCAGTATTTT.

The CDR3 DNA is TGTGCCAGCAGCTTAGCAGCCGGGACACAAGAGACCCAGTACTTC. Translation: CASSLAAGTQETQYF. V usage is TRBV11-3 and J usage is TRBJ2-5; maybe TRBD1 (6 bases). Trimming cost V 1 base and J 2 bases, with 11 bases left between them. This CDR3 is 15 amino acids long. In germline, CDR1 is SGHNT, CDR2 YENEEA.

The CDR3 DNA reads TGTGCCAGCAGTGAAGAAGTCGGGGGGCGGAAAGCTTTCTTT. Protein product: CASSEEVGGRKAFF. The chain links TRBV6-1 to TRBJ1-1; tentative D call: TRBD1 (6 bases). The V and J ends lost 1 base and 9 bases respectively, with 15 bases between them. The V gene's germline CDR1 is MNHNS and CDR2 SASEGT. The CDR3 covers 14 residues.

As for this clone: At the DNA level, this CDR3 is encoded by other sequences in the same sample as well. The V gene is TRBV11-1, the J gene TRBJ2-7, with TRBD1 matching over 7 bases. Germline lookup yields CDR1 SGHAT and CDR2 FQDESV (reference sequence). The CDR3 has 13 amino acids. The V gene end was trimmed by 3 bases and the J gene end by 4 bases; junction bases not matched to a gene: 3. The CDR3 nucleotides read TGTGCCAGCAGCTTGGGACAGAGTTACGAGCAGTACTTC. This codes for CASSLGQSYEQYF.

The rearrangement joins TRBV7-6 to TRBJ2-2; D call uncertain. Germline loops: CDR1 SGHVS, CDR2 FNYEAQ. Between the trimmed V and J ends, which lost 2 bases and 3 bases, there was a span of 4 bases. CDR3 length: 13 residues. The CDR3 DNA follows: TGTGCCAGCAGCTTATATCACACCGGGGAGCTGTTTTTT. Translated, it gives CASSLYHTGELFF. Full variable domain (outside the CDR3, taken from reference TRBV7-6 and TRBJ2-2): GAGVSQSPRYKVTKRGQDVALRCDPISGHVSLYWYRQALGQGPEFLTYFNYEAQQDKSGLPNDRFSAERPEGSISTLTIQRTEQRDSAMYRCASSLYHTGELFFGEGSRLTVL.

The V and J genes are TRBV7-8 and TRBJ2-7; D is ambiguous. V shed 2 bases and J shed 2 bases, with 10 bases lying between them. Germline values: CDR1 SGHVS, CDR2 FQNEAQ. This CDR3 comprises 14 residues. CDR3 loop: CASSLIGGTYEQYF. In DNA form, the CDR3 reads TGTGCCAGCAGCTTAATCGGCGGAACCTACGAGCAGTACTTC.

The chain's CDR3 is CASSLPGLAVGEQYF. CDR3 sequence (DNA): TGTGCCAGCAGCCTACCCGGACTAGCGGTCGGCGAGCAGTACTTC. The gene calls are TRBV7-2 and TRBJ2-7; 10 nucleotides agree with TRBD2. The ends lost 5 bases at V and 6 bases at J; junction bases unmatched: 10. The germline V gene has CDR1 SGHTA and CDR2 FQGNSA. CDR3 length: 15 amino acids.

J is TRBJ2-1 and V is TRBV11-2, with a possible D match to TRBD1 (6 bases). The CDR3 extends over 14 amino acids. The ends were cut back, 3 bases at V and 4 bases at J, with 10 bases in the middle. Germline assignment: CDR1 SGHAT and CDR2 FQNNGV. The CDR3, as DNA: TGTGCCAGCAGCTTCGACAGGATATACAATGAGCAGTTCTTC. Translated, it gives CASSFDRIYNEQFF.

Details on this clone: Other DNA sequences within the sample encode an identical CDR3. The rearrangement uses TRBV29-1 and TRBJ1-1; TRBD1 might be the D (5 bases). V lost 5 bases and J lost 5, with 6 bases in between. CDR3 size: 10 residues. Germline values: CDR1 SQVTM, CDR2 ANQGSEA. The CDR3 reads CSVQGTEAFF. The CDR3 DNA reads as TGCAGCGTTCAGGGTACTGAAGCTTTCTTT.

This clone appeared a single time. This sequence joins TRBV3-1 (or the pseudogene TRBV3-2) and TRBJ2-5; a possible D gene is TRBD1 (5 bases). Trimming took off 4 bases at V and 0 bases at J, with 6 bases between the two ends. The CDR3 totals 13 residues. CDR1 and CDR2 (germline): LGHDT, YNNKEL (reference sequence). The DNA for the CDR3 is TGTGCCAGCAGCCGGGGCTACCAAGAGACCCAGTACTTC. As protein: CASSRGYQETQYF.

The chain carries TRBV10-2 and TRBJ2-7, with TRBD2 identical over 14 bases. The germline V gene encodes CDR1 WSHSY and CDR2 SAAADI. Trimming cost V 4 bases and J 3 bases; bases outside gene matches: 5. This CDR3 is built from 16 residues. The DNA for the CDR3 is TGCGCCAGCAGTGGGGGACTAGCGGGAGACCACTACGAGCAGTACTTC. It translates to CASSGGLAGDHYEQYF.

The rearrangement links TRBV25-1 to TRBJ1-4, with D perhaps TRBD1 (6 bases). Germline CDR1 MGHDK, CDR2 SYGVNS. This CDR3 region has 15 residues. With 3 bases removed from V and 0 bases from J, the gap between germline ends came to 8 bases. CDR3 amino acids: CASSERTATNEKLFF. CDR3 nucleotide sequence: TGTGCCAGCAGTGAGAGGACAGCAACTAATGAAAAACTGTTTTTT.

CDR3 sequence (DNA): TGTGCCAGTAGTATCGACACTAGCCCCTACAATGAGCAGTTCTTC. It encodes CASSIDTSPYNEQFF. This sequence joins TRBV19 and TRBJ2-1; tentatively, D is TRBD2 (6 bases). V lost 3 bases and J 2 bases, leaving 11 bases between the germline ends. The germline CDR1 and CDR2 sequences are LNHDA and SQIVND (reference sequence). The CDR3 is made up of 15 amino acids.

The chain couples TRBV5-1 to TRBJ2-5, with D possibly being TRBD1 (5 bases). CDR1 is SGHRS and CDR2 is YFSETQ in the germline V gene. The CDR3 is made up of 15 amino acids. Trimming pared 3 bases from V and 5 bases from J, leaving 17 bases between. The CDR3 spells CASSSGHPFWETQYF. In DNA form, the CDR3 reads TGCGCCAGCAGCTCCGGACACCCGTTCTGGGAGACCCAGTACTTC.